This T cell receptor beta chain was recovered during a study of patients and donors after allogeneic stem cell transplantation. TCRdb called the RT-PCR reads again in MiXCR, with one record for every CDR3 protein. The table lists approximately 200,000 distinct CDR3 sequences, around two fifths of them singletons, with about 33% in the top ten. The sequencing sample was made of blood, either unsorted or a sorted T cell fraction (not recorded which). This TCR was sampled from a human donor who was either an allogeneic HSCT recipient or a stem cell or donor lymphocyte infusion donor (not recorded which). It is not recorded whose cells these are; they may come from a transplant donor.

CDR3 in amino acids: CASSYSRGGKATGNTIYF. Written as DNA, the CDR3 is TGTGCCAGCAGTTACTCGAGGGGGGGAAAAGCAACTGGAAACACCATATATTTT. The V gene is TRBV6-2 or TRBV6-3, the J gene TRBJ1-3; a possible D gene is TRBD1 (6 bases). The CDR3 runs 18 residues. The germline V gene encodes CDR1 MNHEY and CDR2 SVGEGT. V was trimmed by 0 bases and J by 2 bases, leaving 17 bases between them.